This T cell receptor beta chain was profiled in a study of cytomegalovirus exposure and HLA in healthy donors. Findings of the study overall: The investigators catalogued under 200 TCR beta chains as cytomegalovirus-associated. The study assumed roughly uniform donor sequencing depth for presence/absence analyses.

In regard to this clone: Its matching antigen is unknown.

60 Vbeta and 13 Jbeta primers were used in PCR. Only in-frame clones appear in the TCRdb table, and some are missing; sequencing was by immunoSEQ multiplex PCR. The table records some 110,000 clones, about four fifths of them present only once. The CDR3 has 16 residues. V was clipped by 4 bases and J by 4 bases; unmatched bases: 11. Germline-derived CDR1 and CDR2 are MNHNS and SASEGT. This chain connects TRBV6-1 to TRBJ2-5, with 8 bases fitting TRBD2. The sample taken for sequencing was PBMCs. The clonotype was recovered from a woman aged 18-29 years in good health and CMV-seronegative. The CDR3 sequence is CASSALGSGTGETQYF. DNA for the CDR3: TGTGCCAGCAGTGCCTTGGGTAGCGGGACTGGAGAGACCCAGTACTTC.